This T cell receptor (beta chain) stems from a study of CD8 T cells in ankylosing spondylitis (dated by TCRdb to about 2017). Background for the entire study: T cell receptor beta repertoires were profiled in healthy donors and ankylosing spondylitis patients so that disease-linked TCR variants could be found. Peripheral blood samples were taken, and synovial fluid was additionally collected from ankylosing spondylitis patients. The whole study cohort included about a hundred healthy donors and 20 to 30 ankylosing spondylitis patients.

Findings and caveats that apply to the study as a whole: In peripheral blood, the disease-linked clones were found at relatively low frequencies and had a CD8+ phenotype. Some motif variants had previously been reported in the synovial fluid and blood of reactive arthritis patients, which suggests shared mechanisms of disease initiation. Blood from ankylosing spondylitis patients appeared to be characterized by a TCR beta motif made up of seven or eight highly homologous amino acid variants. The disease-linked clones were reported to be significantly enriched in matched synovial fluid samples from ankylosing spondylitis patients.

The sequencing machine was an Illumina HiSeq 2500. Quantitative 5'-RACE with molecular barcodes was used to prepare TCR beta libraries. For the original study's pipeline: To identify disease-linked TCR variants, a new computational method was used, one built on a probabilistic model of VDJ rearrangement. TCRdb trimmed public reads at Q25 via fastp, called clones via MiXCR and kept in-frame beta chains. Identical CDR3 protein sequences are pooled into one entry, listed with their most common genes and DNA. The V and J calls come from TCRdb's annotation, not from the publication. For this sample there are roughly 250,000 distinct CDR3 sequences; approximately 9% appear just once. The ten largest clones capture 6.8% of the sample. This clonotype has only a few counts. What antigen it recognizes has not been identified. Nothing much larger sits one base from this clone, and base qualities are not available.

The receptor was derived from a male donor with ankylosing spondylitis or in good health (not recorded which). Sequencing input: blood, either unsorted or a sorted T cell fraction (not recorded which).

The CDR3 amino acid sequence is: CASSAGPEASYGYTF. Read as DNA, the sequence is TGTGCCAGCAGCGCCGGGCCAGAGGCTTCCTATGGCTACACCTTC. Recombination linked TRBV3-1 to TRBJ1-2; the D gene assignment is ambiguous. There are 15 amino acids in the CDR3, from cysteine to phenylalanine inclusive. Only CDR3 DNA is held: 45 bases, read in frame from base 1. Per the germline V gene (reference sequence), LGHDT is the CDR1 and YNNKEL is the CDR2. Trimming removed 5 bases from V and 4 bases from J, leaving 17 bases between the germline ends.